A selection of T cell receptor beta chains follows, all from one sample in a study of identical twins. TCRdb re-analysed the 5' RACE reads in MiXCR, keeping a single row per CDR3 protein. The sample has 450,000 to 600,000 distinct CDR3 sequences; under 25% are singletons. This sample was also put to use in a study of yellow fever vaccine responses in identical twins.

Sequencing was performed on CD4+ T cells sorted from blood. The receptors derive from a woman between 18 and 29 years old in good health. The CDR3 runs from the conserved cysteine through the conserved F or W. Fields, in order: CDR3 DNA, CDR3 protein, J gene, V gene, D gene, clone size. D genes are given only for firm matches. Some rows mark clone size as missing; the rest say once, few, many or name a class of expanded clone.

DNA: TGTGCCAGCAATCCCACAGGGGCCAATGAGCAGTTCTTC; CDR3: CASNPTGANEQFF; J: TRBJ2-1; V: TRBV2; D: TRBD1; size: -
DNA: TGTGCCACCAGTGGTCCACGCCCCCCTCGGGACAAAAACATTCAGTACTTC; CDR3: CATSGPRPPRDKNIQYF; J: TRBJ2-4; V: TRBV24-1; D: -; size: few
DNA: TGCAGTGCTACCCTTGGGGGGGCTATAACCTATGGCTACACCTTC; CDR3: CSATLGGAITYGYTF; J: TRBJ1-2; V: TRBV20-1; D: -; size: -
DNA: TGCAGCGCAAGACTTCAGGGGACGAACACTGAAGCTTTCTTT; CDR3: CSARLQGTNTEAFF; J: TRBJ1-1; V: TRBV29-1; D: -; size: few
DNA: TGCGCCAGCGCCGGGACAGTAAGTACTGAAGCTTTCTTT; CDR3: CASAGTVSTEAFF; J: TRBJ1-1; V: TRBV5-1; D: TRBD1; size: few
DNA: TGTGCCAGCAGCCCCGGACAGGGGGTTGTAAAGACCCAGTACTTC; CDR3: CASSPGQGVVKTQYF; J: TRBJ2-5; V: TRBV7-6; D: TRBD1; size: -
DNA: TGCGCCAGCAGCGAGGGAGTTGAGCAGTTCTTC; CDR3: CASSEGVEQFF; J: TRBJ2-1; V: TRBV5-1; D: -; size: few
DNA: TGTGCCAGCAGTTTGGACAGTGCTATCTCTGGAAACACCATATATTTT; CDR3: CASSLDSAISGNTIYF; J: TRBJ1-3; V: TRBV11-2; D: -; size: -
DNA: TGCGCCAGCAGCTTGGCCCTTGCCTCTGGGGCCAACGTCCTGACTTTC; CDR3: CASSLALASGANVLTF; J: TRBJ2-6; V: TRBV5-1; D: -; size: few
DNA: TGTGCCAGCAGCGAACTGACAGGGGATTTGAACATTCAGTACTTC; CDR3: CASSELTGDLNIQYF; J: TRBJ2-4; V: TRBV7-6; D: TRBD1; size: many
DNA: TGTGCCAGCAGTTTATGGGGCGACTACGAGCAGTACTTC; CDR3: CASSLWGDYEQYF; J: TRBJ2-7; V: TRBV27; D: -; size: -
DNA: TGTGCCAGCAGCCCCGGGTGGGAGCCGCCGTTCGACAATGAGCAGTTCTTC; CDR3: CASSPGWEPPFDNEQFF; J: TRBJ2-1; V: TRBV2; D: -; size: few
DNA: TGTGCCAGCAATCCGCCGAGCTTCGGGGAGACCCAGTACTTC; CDR3: CASNPPSFGETQYF; J: TRBJ2-5; V: TRBV28; D: -; size: few
DNA: TGTGCCACCAGCAGCACCGGGACAGGGGCATACAATGAGCAGTTCTTC; CDR3: CATSSTGTGAYNEQFF; J: TRBJ2-1; V: TRBV15; D: TRBD1; size: -
DNA: TGTGCCAGCGCCCCACCGAACACCGGGGAGCTGTTTTTT; CDR3: CASAPPNTGELFF; J: TRBJ2-2; V: TRBV7-3; D: -; size: -
DNA: TGTGCCAGCAGCCCTTGGCTGGGACTAGGAGGGGAGACCCAGTACTTC; CDR3: CASSPWLGLGGETQYF; J: TRBJ2-5; V: TRBV11-2; D: TRBD2; size: -
DNA: TGCGCCAGCAGCGGGGGCCTACTATACAATGAGCAGTTCTTC; CDR3: CASSGGLLYNEQFF; J: TRBJ2-1; V: TRBV5-1; D: -; size: few
DNA: TGCGCCAGCAGCTTGCCGGGAGCATCGACCAATGAGCAGTTCTTC; CDR3: CASSLPGASTNEQFF; J: TRBJ2-1; V: TRBV5-1; D: -; size: few
DNA: TGTGCCAGCAGTTCGGGGACCGGGGAGCTGTTTTTT; CDR3: CASSSGTGELFF; J: TRBJ2-2; V: TRBV28; D: -; size: few
DNA: TGTGCCAGCAGCTTTCTTTCAGGAGGTACTCTGGGAAACACCATATATTTT; CDR3: CASSFLSGGTLGNTIYF; J: TRBJ1-3; V: TRBV7-9; D: -; size: once
DNA: TGTGCCACCTCTAGCGGGGGGTGGTACAATGAGCAGTTCTTC; CDR3: CATSSGGWYNEQFF; J: TRBJ2-1; V: TRBV24-1; D: TRBD2; size: -
DNA: TGCAGCGTTGTTAGCAGGGGCGCCTCCTACAATGAGCAGTTCTTC; CDR3: CSVVSRGASYNEQFF; J: TRBJ2-1; V: TRBV29-1; D: -; size: -
DNA: TGCGCCAGCAGCTGGGGAGCCTCTAGCGGAGGAACAGATACGCAGTATTTT; CDR3: CASSWGASSGGTDTQYF; J: TRBJ2-3; V: TRBV5-1; D: TRBD2; size: -
DNA: TGCGCCAGCAGCCAAGAAGGTGCATTCCTAGCCAAAAACATTCAGTACTTC; CDR3: CASSQEGAFLAKNIQYF; J: TRBJ2-4; V: TRBV4-1; D: -; size: few
DNA: TGTGCCAGCAGCCAAGATCTCTGGCTGGGGATGGAGACCCAGTACTTC; CDR3: CASSQDLWLGMETQYF; J: TRBJ2-5; V: TRBV4-2; D: -; size: -
DNA: TGTGCCACCAGTGATTTGATTTCTAGCGGGAACACAGATACGCAGTATTTT; CDR3: CATSDLISSGNTDTQYF; J: TRBJ2-3; V: TRBV24-1; D: TRBD2; size: few
DNA: TGCAGTGCCCAGGGCCTATTCAGCACAGATACGCAGTATTTT; CDR3: CSAQGLFSTDTQYF; J: TRBJ2-3; V: TRBV20-1; D: -; size: -
DNA: TGTGCCATCAGTGAGTCGAGCAATGAGCAGTTCTTC; CDR3: CAISESSNEQFF; J: TRBJ2-1; V: TRBV10-3; D: -; size: many
DNA: TGTGCCAGCAGCTTAGCGGGATTCTCCTACAATGAGCAGTTCTTC; CDR3: CASSLAGFSYNEQFF; J: TRBJ2-1; V: TRBV7-9; D: -; size: many
DNA: TGTGCCAGCAGTTTAATAGCGGGAGGGGGTTACGAGCAGTACTTC; CDR3: CASSLIAGGGYEQYF; J: TRBJ2-7; V: TRBV27; D: TRBD2; size: few
DNA: TGTGCCAGCAGTTATCAGCGGGGTAGCACAGATACGCAGTATTTT; CDR3: CASSYQRGSTDTQYF; J: TRBJ2-3; V: TRBV6-5; D: TRBD2; size: few
DNA: TGTGCCAGCATCTGGGGCGGGGGGGCCTACAATGAGCAGTTCTTC; CDR3: CASIWGGGAYNEQFF; J: TRBJ2-1; V: TRBV28; D: TRBD2; size: few
DNA: TGCGCCAGCAGCTCAGACCCACGGAGGGAGCAGTTCTTC; CDR3: CASSSDPRREQFF; J: TRBJ2-1; V: TRBV5-1; D: -; size: -
DNA: TGTGCCAGCAGCTTCGGACAGGGCACAGATACGCAGTATTTT; CDR3: CASSFGQGTDTQYF; J: TRBJ2-3; V: TRBV5-1; D: TRBD1; size: many
DNA: TGCAGTGCCTTAGCGGGAGGGATATACGAGCAGTACTTC; CDR3: CSALAGGIYEQYF; J: TRBJ2-7; V: TRBV20-1; D: TRBD2; size: -
DNA: TGTGCCAGCTCCGGGACTAGCGGAAACAATGAGCAGTTCTTC; CDR3: CASSGTSGNNEQFF; J: TRBJ2-1; V: TRBV18; D: TRBD2; size: -
DNA: TGTGCCAGCAGTGCTTACGATGAGCAGTTCTTC; CDR3: CASSAYDEQFF; J: TRBJ2-1; V: TRBV12-3/TRBV12-4; D: -; size: few
DNA: TGCAGTGCCCAAGATGTTAGGGGGCGGGGGTGGAACGAGCAGTACTTC; CDR3: CSAQDVRGRGWNEQYF; J: TRBJ2-7; V: TRBV20-1; D: -; size: -
DNA: TGTGCCAGCAGTCGACAGGGGGGTCAGGAAAAACTGTTTTTT; CDR3: CASSRQGGQEKLFF; J: TRBJ1-4; V: TRBV6-1; D: TRBD1; size: few
DNA: TGCGCCAGCAGCCCCCGACCCCCAGGGGACACTGAAGCTTTCTTT; CDR3: CASSPRPPGDTEAFF; J: TRBJ1-1; V: TRBV5-1; D: -; size: few
DNA: TGTGCCAGCAGTTACTCGATTCCCCGGGGTTACACAGATACGCAGTATTTT; CDR3: CASSYSIPRGYTDTQYF; J: TRBJ2-3; V: TRBV6-5; D: -; size: -
DNA: TGTGCCAGCAGGAGGGGGGCCACAGATACGCAGTATTTT; CDR3: CASRRGATDTQYF; J: TRBJ2-3; V: TRBV6-1; D: -; size: -
DNA: TGCGCCAGTTCCTACCCTGGCGCGACCTACGAGCAGTACTTC; CDR3: CASSYPGATYEQYF; J: TRBJ2-7; V: TRBV4-1; D: -; size: few
DNA: TGTGCCAGCTCACCAGGGACAGGGCCGCGGGAGCAGTACTTC; CDR3: CASSPGTGPREQYF; J: TRBJ2-7; V: TRBV18; D: TRBD1; size: -
DNA: TGTGCCACCAGCAGAGATCGGACAGGGACCTATGGCTACACCTTC; CDR3: CATSRDRTGTYGYTF; J: TRBJ1-2; V: TRBV15; D: TRBD1; size: -
DNA: TGTGCCAGCAGTTTGGGTCAGGGGAGATTGACCCAGTACTTC; CDR3: CASSLGQGRLTQYF; J: TRBJ2-5; V: TRBV12-3/TRBV12-4; D: -; size: -
DNA: TGTGCCAGCAGTTCCCTGGCTAGCGGGAGCTTGGATGAGCAGTTCTTC; CDR3: CASSSLASGSLDEQFF; J: TRBJ2-1; V: TRBV28; D: TRBD2; size: -
DNA: TGCAGCGTTGGCGGGACACTCTATGGCTACACCTTC; CDR3: CSVGGTLYGYTF; J: TRBJ1-2; V: TRBV29-1; D: -; size: -
DNA: TGTGCCAGCAGTTCTACTAGCGGGAGGGCCAATGAGCAGTTCTTC; CDR3: CASSSTSGRANEQFF; J: TRBJ2-1; V: TRBV5-5; D: TRBD2; size: -
DNA: TGCAGTGCTAGAGATTTCACTAGCGGGAGATACAATGAGCAGTTCTTC; CDR3: CSARDFTSGRYNEQFF; J: TRBJ2-1; V: TRBV20-1; D: TRBD2; size: -
DNA: TGTGCCATCAGTGAGTTCGGGGCCCAGGACGAGCAGTACTTC; CDR3: CAISEFGAQDEQYF; J: TRBJ2-7; V: TRBV10-3; D: -; size: few